This T cell receptor (beta chain) was documented in a study of T cells after yellow fever vaccination (dated by TCRdb to between 2019 and 2020). General notes on the study: The SMART-Seq v4 Ultra Low Input RNA kit was used to prepare libraries from fractions with low cell numbers. Bulk TCR alpha and beta repertoires were sequenced longitudinally to track T-cell clones before and after primary and booster YFV17D yellow fever vaccination. Two healthy male donors made up the cohort, one aged 18 to 30 years and the other aged 30 to 40 years. Blood samples were taken at several timepoints before and after primary and secondary immunization, and bulk PBMC replicates and cell subsets were isolated.

The sample holds a few counts of this clonotype. No cognate antigen has been identified for it. No much larger clone is present one base from it, and per-base qualities are unavailable. The treatment or condition tag for this specimen amounts to: live attenuated yellow fever vaccine strain. A standard Ficoll-Paque protocol was used to isolate PBMCs from peripheral blood. Dynabeads CD4 and CD8 positive selection kits were used to isolate the CD4 and CD8 T-cell fractions. TriZol was used to extract RNA from bulk PBMCs, CD4 and CD8 fractions, and dextramer-positive and dextramer-negative fractions. At the junction V is shortened by 3 bases and J by 2 bases, with 11 bases in between. The CDR3, cysteine through phenylalanine, is 15 amino acids long. The CDR3 DNA has 45 bases and is translated from base 1. CDR1 LGHNA and CDR2 YSLEER are derived from the germline V gene. Overall study outcomes, separate from this receptor: The secondary T-cell response was weaker than the primary response but faster, peaking on day 5 instead of day 15. Only two donors were included in the study, so the extent to which the findings can be generalized is limited. A small share of clonotypes was detected in both CD4 and CD8 compartments, with the overlap likely arising from convergent recombination. After the booster, most of the clones that had expanded following primary vaccination were detected again (roughly 96% of CD4 and around nine tenths of CD8), which suggests that memory was broadly maintained. Because abundant contaminating clonotypes from the bulk population could be contained in FACS-sorted repertoires, computational filtering was required.

Sequencer: Illumina NovaSeq 6000. TCR cDNA was synthesized by 5'RACE template switching, through which a universal primer site and unique molecular identifiers were introduced. Priming for cDNA synthesis came from both the TCR alpha and TCR beta constant segments. Library amplification used two PCR steps, and the second PCR step added sample barcodes and sequencing adapters. Sequencing of libraries was done on Illumina HiSeq 2500 (2x100 bp) or NovaSeq (2x150 bp). For the original study's pipeline: MIGEC handled demultiplexing of reads and collapsing into UMI consensus sequences, while MiXCR performed V(D)J alignment. Clonotypes responding to the vaccine were identified with edgeR on replicate PBMC samples, with the criteria of FDR below 0.01 and a log2 fold change above 5 up to day 15. Bulk clonotypes were assigned CD4 or CD8 identity according to which sequenced CD4 or CD8 repertoire held them at higher abundance. TCRdb cleaned the public reads at Q25 with fastp, built clones with MiXCR and kept in-frame beta chains. Each CDR3 protein appears once, grouped with its most common genes and DNA. These V and J calls rely on TCRdb rather than the paper's analysis. This sample lists about 170,000 distinct CDR3 sequences; roughly 9.6% were detected once. Together, the top ten hold 35% to 40% of the sample.

The chain couples TRBV4-3 to TRBJ2-1, with the D gene uncertain. Source: CD8+ T cells sorted from PBMCs, taken 15 days after the yellow fever booster vaccination. The origin of this receptor is a man aged 18 to 30 who received the YFV17D yellow fever vaccine. CDR3 sequence: CASSQLTAAYNEQFF. The bases read TGCGCCAGCAGCCAGCTTACGGCGGCCTACAATGAGCAGTTCTTC.